The rows below give T cell receptor beta chains drawn from one sample of a study of shared clonotypes between healthy human individuals. Repertoires were generated with immunoSEQ multiplex PCR, while TCRdb's copy carries only in-frame clones and drops some. The sample records 550,000 to 750,000 clones, just under 97% being singletons. Sequencing used naive CD8+ T cells sorted from blood. The receptors stem from a woman aged 25-40 years in good health. The CDR3 runs from the conserved cysteine through the conserved F or W.

>TRBV27|TRBJ2-7
CASSLSEFGGVASYEQYF
>TRBV7-9|TRBJ2-3
CASSFASDTQYF
>TRBV5-1|TRBJ2-7
CASSFTVAYEQYF
>TRBV7-9|TRBJ1-1
CASSLAPGSRKAFF
>TRBV5-5|TRBJ1-1
CASSPYLWRNTEAFF
>TRBV6-5|TRBJ2-1
CASSYSIGTSGNEQFF
>TRBV6-6|TRBJ2-3
CASSPQGARGTDTQYF
>TRBV9|TRBJ1-1
CASSVSRGELTEAFF
>TRBV13|TRBJ2-2
CASSLSQGVTGELFF
>TRBV28|TRBJ2-1
CASSPSWDYNEQFF
>TRBV28|TRBJ2-7
CASSLGSRAGGPKEQYF
>TRBV5-1|TRBJ2-2
CASSFRGQLNTGELFF